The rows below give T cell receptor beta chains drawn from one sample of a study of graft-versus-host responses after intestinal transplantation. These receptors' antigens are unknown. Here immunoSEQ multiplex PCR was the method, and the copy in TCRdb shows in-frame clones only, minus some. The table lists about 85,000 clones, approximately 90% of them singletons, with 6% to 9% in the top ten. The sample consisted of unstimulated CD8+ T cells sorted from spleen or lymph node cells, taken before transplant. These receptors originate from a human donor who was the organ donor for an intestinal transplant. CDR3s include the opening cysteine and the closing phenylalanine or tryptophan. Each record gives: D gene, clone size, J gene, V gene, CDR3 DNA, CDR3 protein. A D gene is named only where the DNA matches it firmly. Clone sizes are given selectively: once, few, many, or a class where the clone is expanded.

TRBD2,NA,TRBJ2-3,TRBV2,TGTGCCAGCAGTGCCTCGGCTAGCGGGAGCACAGATACGCAGTATTTT,CASSASASGSTDTQYF
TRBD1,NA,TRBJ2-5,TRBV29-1,TGCAGCGCAACAGGGGGCCAAAGGGAGACCCAGTACTTC,CSATGGQRETQYF
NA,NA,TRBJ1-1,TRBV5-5,TGTGCCAGCAGCCGTACCGTTGGCACTGAAGCTTTCTTT,CASSRTVGTEAFF
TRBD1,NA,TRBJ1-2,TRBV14,TGTGCCAGCAGCTCGGGACAGGGGGAAACGGTCTATGGCTACACCTTC,CASSSGQGETVYGYTF
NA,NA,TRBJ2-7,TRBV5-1,TGCGCCAGCAGCTTGTCCCAGGGCTCCTACGAGCAGTACTTC,CASSLSQGSYEQYF
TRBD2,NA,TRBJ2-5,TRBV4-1,TGCGCCAGCAGCCAAGACATCGGACTAGCGGGGGGGAAAGAGACCCAGTACTTC,CASSQDIGLAGGKETQYF
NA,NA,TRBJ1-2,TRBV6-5,TGTGCCAGCAGCCACCAGGGAGGGGGACTCTATGGCTACACCTTC,CASSHQGGGLYGYTF
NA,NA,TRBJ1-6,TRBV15,TGTGCCACCAGCAGAGCTCCGCCAGAGGGTAATTCACCCCTCCACTTT,CATSRAPPEGNSPLHF
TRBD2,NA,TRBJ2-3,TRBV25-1,TGTGCCAGCAGTTACGCTAGCGGGGGCACAGATACGCAGTATTTT,CASSYASGGTDTQYF
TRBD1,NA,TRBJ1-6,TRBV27,TGTGCCAGCAGTCCTAGACAGGGGGCGAGATCACCCCTCCACTTT,CASSPRQGARSPLHF
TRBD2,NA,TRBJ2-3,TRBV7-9,TGTGCCAGCAGCCCAGGGGGACTAGCGGGGGTTCACTATACGCAGTATTTT,CASSPGGLAGVHYTQYF
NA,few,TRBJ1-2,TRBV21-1,TGTGCCAGCAGCAAAGAATCAGGGGAGGATGGCTACACCTTC,CASSKESGEDGYTF
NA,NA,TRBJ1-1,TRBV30,TGTGCCTGGAGTCCCGGCGACTTTCCTTACTCGAACACTGAAGCTTTCTTT,CAWSPGDFPYSNTEAFF
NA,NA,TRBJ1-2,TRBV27,TGTGCCAGCAGTTTAGGGCAGAGCTATGGCTACACCTTC,CASSLGQSYGYTF
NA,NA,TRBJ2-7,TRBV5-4,TGTGCCAGCAGCCTCGATACAGGGACCTCCTACGAGCAGTACTTC,CASSLDTGTSYEQYF
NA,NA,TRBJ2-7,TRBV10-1,TGCGCCAGCAGTGATCTCCCCCACGAGCAGTACTTC,CASSDLPHEQYF
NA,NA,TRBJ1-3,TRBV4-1,TGCGCCAGCAGCCAAGAATGGGGTTCTGGAAACACCATATATTTT,CASSQEWGSGNTIYF
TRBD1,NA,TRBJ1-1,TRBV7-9,TGTGCCAGCAGCCTCAGTCCAGGGGGCACTGAAGCTTTCTTT,CASSLSPGGTEAFF
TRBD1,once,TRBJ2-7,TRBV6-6,TGTGCCAGCAGTTACAACCGGGACAGAGAAGCCTACGAGCAGTACTTC,CASSYNRDREAYEQYF
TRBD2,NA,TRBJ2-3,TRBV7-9,TGTGCCAGCAGCCTGGGACTAGCGGGGGCCCTTAGCACAGATACGCAGTATTTT,CASSLGLAGALSTDTQYF
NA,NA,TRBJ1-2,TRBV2,TGTGCCAGCAGTGACTCAGGGTCAGCTAACTATGGCTACACCTTC,CASSDSGSANYGYTF
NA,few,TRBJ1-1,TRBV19,TGTGCCAGTAGTATAAAGTCGCGGTACACTGAAGCTTTCTTT,CASSIKSRYTEAFF